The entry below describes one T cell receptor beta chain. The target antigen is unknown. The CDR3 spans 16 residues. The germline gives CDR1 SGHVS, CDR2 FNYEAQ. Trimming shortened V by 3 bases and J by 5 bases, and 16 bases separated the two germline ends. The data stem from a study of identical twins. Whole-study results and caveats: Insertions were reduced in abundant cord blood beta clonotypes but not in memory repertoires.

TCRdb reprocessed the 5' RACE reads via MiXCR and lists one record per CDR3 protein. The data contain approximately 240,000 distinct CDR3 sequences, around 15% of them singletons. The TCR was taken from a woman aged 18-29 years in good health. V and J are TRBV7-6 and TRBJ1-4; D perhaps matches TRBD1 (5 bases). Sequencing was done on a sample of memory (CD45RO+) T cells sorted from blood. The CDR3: CASSFGPGAPNEKLFF. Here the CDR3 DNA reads TGTGCCAGCAGCTTTGGACCCGGGGCCCCCAATGAAAAACTGTTTTTT.